The clone carrying this T cell receptor (beta chain) was seen repeatedly, ten times or more. The sample originates from a study of human T cells and chemical hapten exposure. CDR3 size: 15 residues. Germline CDR1 reads SGHVS; CDR2 reads FNYEAQ. J lost 5 bases, V lost 2 bases, and 7 bases had no gene match. As for time point: patch test 2, 6 weeks after DPC sensitization. Treatment noted: therapeutic diphenylcyclopropenone sensitization with weekly scalp DPC. One entry per CDR3 protein, called by TCRdb with MiXCR from the RACE reads. The sample lists nearly 85,000 distinct CDR3 sequences, 9.5% to 13% occurring once.

The sequence was collected from a man between 18 and 29 years old with alopecia areata. Some clones in this sample may be carry-over from other donors' samples. The sample in question was whole blood, obtained in connection with sensitization to the hapten diphenylcyclopropenone (DPC). This chain joins TRBV7-6 and TRBJ1-1; the match to TRBD1 covers 8 bases. The CDR3 region is CASSLIRQGHTEAFF. DNA for the CDR3: TGTGCCAGCAGCTTAATAAGACAGGGGCATACTGAAGCTTTCTTT. The complete variable domain, with remaining parts taken from reference TRBV7-6 and TRBJ1-1, reads GAGVSQSPRYKVTKRGQDVALRCDPISGHVSLYWYRQALGQGPEFLTYFNYEAQQDKSGLPNDRFSAERPEGSISTLTIQRTEQRDSAMYRCASSLIRQGHTEAFFGQGTRLTVV.